What follows are 9 T cell receptor beta chains derived from one specimen sequenced in a study of regulatory T cells in long-lasting Graves disease. Arm-PCR of CDR3 regions and iRepertoire HTBI primers were the basis on which TCR beta libraries were built. TCRdb reprocessed the multiplex PCR reads with MiXCR, giving one entry per CDR3 protein. The sample holds 200,000 to 250,000 distinct CDR3 sequences; roughly 19% are singletons and the top ten take 12%. The sample's time point: newly diagnosed GD, antithyroid drugs for less than 3 months. From RNA extracted from PBMCs, the TCR library was made. The same sample was also used in a study of T cells in Graves' hyperthyroidism and ophthalmopathy.

The sequenced sample was peripheral blood mononuclear cells (PBMCs), obtained at new diagnosis, from a patient treated with antithyroid drugs. These receptors all come from a woman aged 25 to 39 with Graves disease.

This clonotype showed up many times. The chain recombines TRBV11-1 with TRBJ2-7; D is unclear. This CDR3 has 13 residues. The germline gives CDR1 SGHAT, CDR2 FQDESV (reference sequence). Deletions cut 1 base from V and 2 bases from J, with 6 bases between. In DNA form, the CDR3 reads TGTGCCAGCAGCTTAGGCGAGACCTACGAGCAGTACTTC. Amino acid sequence: CASSLGETYEQYF.

This clonotype was recorded at least ten times. The V call is TRBV6-1, the J call TRBJ2-1; maybe TRBD2 (6 bases). Per the germline V gene, CDR1 is MNHNS and CDR2 is SASEGT. Trimming took 6 bases from V and 2 from J, leaving 20 bases between them. The CDR3 sequence is 17 residues long. The CDR3 loop reads CASSRDGPGSTYNEQFF. CDR3 DNA: TGTGCCAGCAGCAGGGACGGTCCCGGGAGTACCTACAATGAGCAGTTCTTC.

In this sample, this clonotype turned up many times. V is TRBV2 and J is TRBJ1-6; D remains unclear. Looked up from germline, CDR1 is SNHLY and CDR2 is FYNNEI. The ends were cut back, 2 bases at V and 6 bases at J, with 14 bases in the middle. The length of the CDR3 is 16 residues. The CDR3: CASSESNGRFNSPLHF. The CDR3, as DNA: TGTGCCAGCAGTGAAAGTAATGGGAGGTTTAATTCACCCCTCCACTTT. Filled out from reference TRBV2 and TRBJ1-6, the complete variable domain reads EPEVTQTPSHQVTQMGQEVILRCVPISNHLYFYWYRQILGQKVEFLVSFYNNEISEKSEIFDDQFSVERPDGSNFTLKIRSTKLEDSAMYFCASSESNGRFNSPLHFGNGTRLTVT.

At least ten counts were recorded for this clonotype. The chain links TRBV18 to TRBJ2-1; D unclear. This CDR3 contains 15 residues. CDR1 is KGHSH and CDR2 is LQKENI in the germline V gene. V was trimmed by 2 bases and J by 0 bases, leaving 8 bases between them. The CDR3: CASSPMPSSYNEQFF. DNA of the CDR3: TGTGCCAGCTCACCAATGCCGAGCTCCTACAATGAGCAGTTCTTC.

This clonotype was observed at least ten times. The chain uses TRBV7-6 and TRBJ2-2; a weak D match, TRBD1 (6 bases). The CDR3 loop spans 15 amino acids. V dropped 4 bases and J dropped 1 base, with 10 bases sitting between them. Germline V gene lookup returns CDR1 SGHVS and CDR2 FNYEAQ. In nucleotides, the CDR3 is TGTGCCAGCAGCTATCAGGGGCAGAACACCGGGGAGCTGTTTTTT. Translated: CASSYQGQNTGELFF. Complete variable domain (other parts from reference TRBV7-6 and TRBJ2-2): GAGVSQSPRYKVTKRGQDVALRCDPISGHVSLYWYRQALGQGPEFLTYFNYEAQQDKSGLPNDRFSAERPEGSISTLTIQRTEQRDSAMYRCASSYQGQNTGELFFGEGSRLTVL.

This clonotype occurred once. This chain connects TRBV28 to TRBJ1-4; no clear D gene. Deletions cut 5 bases from V and 7 bases from J, with 8 bases between. The CDR3 consists of 12 residues. Germline V gene sequence: CDR1 MDHEN, CDR2 SYDVKM. CDR3 loop: CASSTPTEKLFF. In DNA, the CDR3 is TGTGCCAGCAGTACCCCTACTGAAAAACTGTTTTTT.

This clonotype was observed a few times. A read error may be the cause here, since a much bigger clone is one base away. The V and J genes are TRBV28 and TRBJ2-1, with 13 nucleotides matching TRBD2. CDR1 MDHEN and CDR2 SYDVKM come from the germline V gene. CDR3 length equals 18 residues. The CDR3 sequence: CAGSPSLGLAGYNEEQFF. CDR3 coding DNA: TGTGCCGGCAGTCCCTCCCTGGGACTAGCGGGGTACAATGAGGAGCAGTTCTTC.

This clonotype was seen more than once but under ten times. This sequence joins TRBV3-1 and TRBJ2-1; 12 positions match TRBD2. The V gene end was trimmed by 2 bases and the J gene end by 6 bases; junction bases not matched to a gene: 8. Germline values: CDR1 LGHDT, CDR2 YNNKEL (reference sequence). The CDR3 has 17 amino acids. The CDR3 region has the DNA TGTGCCAGCAGCCAAAATAGCAGGACTAGCGGGGTCAATGAGCAGTTCTTC. This encodes CASSQNSRTSGVNEQFF.

This clonotype showed up just a few times. The V and J genes are TRBV4-2 and TRBJ2-7; D possibly corresponds to TRBD2 (7 bases). V dropped 3 bases and J dropped 2 bases, with 11 bases sitting between them. This CDR3 spans 14 amino acids. CDR1 and CDR2 from the germline V gene are LGHNA and YNFKEQ. The CDR3 nucleotides read TGTGCCAGCAGCCAGAGGGGGGGGGCCTACGAGCAGTACTTC. The encoded protein is CASSQRGGAYEQYF.